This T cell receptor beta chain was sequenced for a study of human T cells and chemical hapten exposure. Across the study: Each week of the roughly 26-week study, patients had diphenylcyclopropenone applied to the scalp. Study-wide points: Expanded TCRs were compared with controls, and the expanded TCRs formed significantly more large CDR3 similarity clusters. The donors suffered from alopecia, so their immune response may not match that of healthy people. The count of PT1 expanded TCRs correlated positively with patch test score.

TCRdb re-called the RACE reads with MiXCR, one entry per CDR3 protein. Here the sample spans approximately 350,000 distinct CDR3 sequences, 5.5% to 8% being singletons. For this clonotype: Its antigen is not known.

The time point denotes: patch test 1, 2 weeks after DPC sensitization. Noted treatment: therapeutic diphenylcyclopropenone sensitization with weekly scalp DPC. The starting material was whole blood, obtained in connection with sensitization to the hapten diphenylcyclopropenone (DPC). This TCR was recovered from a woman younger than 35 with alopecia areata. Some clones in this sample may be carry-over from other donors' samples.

The CDR3 bases are TGCGCCAGCAGCCAAGATGTGACTAACTCCTACAATGAGCAGTTCTTC. Translating it yields CASSQDVTNSYNEQFF. The chain employs TRBV4-3 and TRBJ2-1, with D possibly TRBD2 on 5 matching bases. The germline V and J ends were trimmed by 0 bases and 0 bases, with 9 bases remaining between them. Looked up from germline, CDR1 is LGHNA and CDR2 is YSLEER. The CDR3 consists of 16 residues.